These T cell receptor beta chains were read from a single sample in a study of cytomegalovirus exposure and HLA in healthy donors. The data were produced by immunoSEQ multiplex PCR, yet TCRdb's version contains in-frame clones alone and is incomplete. The sample has under 95,000 clones; around 74% are singletons. The sample consisted of PBMCs. The receptors shown here come from a boy between 5 and 17 years old in good health and CMV-seronegative. CDR3s include the opening cysteine and the closing phenylalanine or tryptophan. The D gene is left open where the match is weak. Clone size is shown for a subset of rows, as once, few, many or a class of expanded clone.

cdr3_nt cdr3_aa d_call v_call clone_size j_call
TGCGCCAGCAGCTTGAAAATACAGGGGGCCTACGAGCAGTACTTC CASSLKIQGAYEQYF TRBD1 TRBV5-1 . TRBJ2-7
TGTGCCAGCAGCGCGACGGACAGCCACGAGACCCAGTACTTC CASSATDSHETQYF . TRBV7-9 few TRBJ2-5
TGTGCCAGCAGCTTAGTCCGGACAGGGTTTGACGAGCAGTACTTC CASSLVRTGFDEQYF TRBD1 TRBV7-9 . TRBJ2-7
TGTGCCAGCAGTTACGGCGGGGCATCCCGCTATGGCTACACCTTC CASSYGGASRYGYTF . TRBV6-5 once TRBJ1-2
TGTGCCAGCAGCATACAGGGGGGCTTAGGCAATGAGCAGTTCTTC CASSIQGGLGNEQFF TRBD1 TRBV11-2 . TRBJ2-1
TGTGCCAGCAGCTCCACTAGCGAATCCTACGAGCAGTACTTC CASSSTSESYEQYF TRBD2 TRBV5-4 once TRBJ2-7
TGTGCCAGCAGCTCACGACAAGATAATTCACCCCTCCACTTT CASSSRQDNSPLHF . TRBV11-2 . TRBJ1-6
TGTGCCAGCAGCTTACTGGACAGGCATAATGAAAAACTGTTTTTT CASSLLDRHNEKLFF TRBD1 TRBV7-9 few TRBJ1-4
TGTGCCAGCAGCTTGATCTCAGACACTGAAGCTTTCTTT CASSLISDTEAFF . TRBV5-6 . TRBJ1-1
TGTGCCAGCAGCTCCGGGAAGGGGGACACTGAAGCTTTCTTT CASSSGKGDTEAFF . TRBV11-3 . TRBJ1-1
TGTGCCTGGACTAGCGGGTGCACCGGGGAGCTGTTTTTT CAWTSGCTGELFF TRBD2 TRBV30 . TRBJ2-2
TGTGCCAGCAAAATAGGACAGGGCGGCGGCTACACCTTC CASKIGQGGGYTF TRBD1 TRBV2 . TRBJ1-2
TGCAGCGTTCTTACTAGCGGTAAAAGCTCCTACAATGAGCAGTTCTTC CSVLTSGKSSYNEQFF TRBD2 TRBV29-1 few TRBJ2-1
TGTGCCAGCAGTAAGGACACAGACAATTCACCCCTCCACTTT CASSKDTDNSPLHF . TRBV6-4 . TRBJ1-6
TGTGCCAGCAGTTATTCGACAGGGAACATGAACACTGAAGCTTTCTTT CASSYSTGNMNTEAFF TRBD1 TRBV6-5 few TRBJ1-1
TGTGCCAGCAGGCGGGGGGGATCCTACGAGCAGTACTTC CASRRGGSYEQYF TRBD2 TRBV7-9 . TRBJ2-7
TGTGCCAGCAGCTTAGAGCGGGCCGCAGATACGCAGTATTTT CASSLERAADTQYF . TRBV7-2 . TRBJ2-3
TGCGCCAGCAGCCAAGAGAGGACTAGCCAAGAGACCCAGTACTTC CASSQERTSQETQYF TRBD2 TRBV4-3 few TRBJ2-5
TGCGCCAGCAGCTTGGTCGGGGGGCCTGACAATTCACCCCTCCACTTT CASSLVGGPDNSPLHF . TRBV5-1 few TRBJ1-6
TGCGCCAGCAGCCACCCAAAGGCAGGGGGCGGCTACGAGCAGTACTTC CASSHPKAGGGYEQYF TRBD1 TRBV4-1 . TRBJ2-7
TGTGCCAGCAGCGAGCGGGGTCACCAAGAGACCCAGTACTTC CASSERGHQETQYF TRBD2 TRBV25-1 once TRBJ2-5
TGTGCCAGCAGTTACGGAGGGAGCACAGATACGCAGTATTTT CASSYGGSTDTQYF . TRBV6-5 . TRBJ2-3
TGTGCCAGCAGGGCAGATAACCTTGAAGCTTTCTTT CASRADNLEAFF . TRBV6-1 . TRBJ1-1